Sequencing of this T cell receptor (beta chain) was carried out in a study of blood T cell repertoires in COVID-19. Study summary: Donors in the United States, Italy and Spain gave samples during acute or convalescent COVID-19. The analysed material was cDNA or gDNA that came from T cells, B-cell-depleted T cells, or PBMCs.

Authors' data handling: Researchers report that nucleated cell counts were estimated from reference gene primer amplification. Here immunoSEQ multiplex PCR was the method, and the copy in TCRdb shows in-frame clones only, minus some. V, J and clone size derive from that table, while D and trimming were established from the DNA sequence. The table shows 250,000 to 300,000 clones, with around 86% occurring only once. Looked up from germline, CDR1 is GTSNPN and CDR2 is SVGIG (reference sequence). The CDR3 has 17 amino acids. The V gene end was trimmed by 4 bases and the J gene end by 4 bases; junction bases not matched to a gene: 14.

The TCR originated in a woman in her 40s who had recovered from COVID-19. The V gene is TRBV30, the J gene TRBJ2-5; 11 bases fit TRBD2. The source material was peripheral blood. The CDR3 nucleotides read TGTGCCTGGATTGAATTTAGCGGGGGGGCTTCCAGAGAGACCCAGTACTTC. Encoded protein: CAWIEFSGGASRETQYF.